A selection of T cell receptor beta chains follows, all from one sample in a study of identical twins. MiXCR was run by TCRdb on the 5' RACE reads, yielding one entry per CDR3 protein. The repertoire has some 600,000 distinct CDR3 sequences, roughly 7.2% of them found once; the top ten carry over 1.5%. This sample was also put to use in a study of yellow fever vaccine responses in identical twins.

The sequenced sample consisted of PBMCs. The receptor source for this set is a woman between 18 and 30 years old in good health. Each CDR3 is given with its conserved first and last residue. D genes are given only for firm matches. Not all rows give a size; the values are once, few, many and, for expanded clones, a class.

TRBJ2-5,TRBV7-2,TRBD2,many,CASSPLADNQETQYF,TGTGCCAGCAGCCCACTAGCGGATAACCAAGAGACCCAGTACTTC
TRBJ2-1,TRBV10-3,TRBD2,NA,CAISESRLAGGYDEQFF,TGTGCCATCAGTGAGTCGAGGCTAGCGGGAGGTTACGATGAGCAGTTCTTC
TRBJ2-7,TRBV7-6,TRBD2,NA,CASSSWTSGTYYEQYF,TGTGCCAGCAGCAGTTGGACTAGCGGGACATACTACGAGCAGTACTTC
TRBJ2-2,TRBV5-1,TRBD2,many,CASSGGLAGETGELFF,TGCGCCAGCAGCGGGGGACTAGCGGGAGAGACCGGGGAGCTGTTTTTT
TRBJ2-1,TRBV25-1,TRBD2,NA,CASSEYWTSGHNEQFF,TGTGCCAGCAGTGAATATTGGACTAGCGGACACAATGAGCAGTTCTTC
TRBJ1-1,TRBV4-1,NA,many,CASSQDRGGSTEAFF,TGCGCCAGCAGCCAAGATAGGGGGGGTAGCACTGAAGCTTTCTTT
TRBJ2-7,TRBV4-1,TRBD1,NA,CASSQEDRGKKEQYF,TGCGCCAGCAGCCAAGAGGACAGGGGAAAAAAAGAGCAGTACTTC
TRBJ1-1,TRBV7-8,NA,NA,CASSLVGTNEAFF,TGTGCCAGCAGCTTAGTTGGGACAAATGAAGCTTTCTTT
TRBJ2-7,TRBV4-1,NA,few,CASSLGTLSYEQYF,TGCGCCAGCAGCCTCGGGACACTCTCCTACGAGCAGTACTTC
TRBJ2-5,TRBV3-1,TRBD2,NA,CASSARLAGVTQYF,TGTGCCAGCAGCGCCCGACTAGCGGGGGTAACCCAGTACTTC
TRBJ2-1,TRBV7-7,TRBD2,NA,CASSLGAGGLGNEQFF,TGTGCCAGCAGCTTAGGAGCGGGAGGGCTAGGCAATGAGCAGTTCTTC
TRBJ2-2,TRBV20-1,NA,NA,CSARDLGRSSDTGELFF,TGCAGTGCTAGAGATCTCGGACGTAGCTCTGACACCGGGGAGCTGTTTTTT
TRBJ2-7,TRBV29-1,NA,NA,CSVEAPLRNGPYEQYF,TGCAGCGTTGAAGCCCCCCTTAGGAACGGACCCTACGAGCAGTACTTC
TRBJ2-2,TRBV2,NA,few,CASAVAGELFF,TGTGCCTCCGCCGTCGCCGGGGAGCTGTTTTTT
TRBJ2-5,TRBV19,NA,NA,CASMELAGETQYF,TGTGCCAGTATGGAACTAGCCGGAGAGACCCAGTACTTC
TRBJ2-2,TRBV5-6,NA,few,CASSSRGRGGTGELFF,TGTGCCAGCAGCTCCCGTGGGCGGGGAGGAACCGGGGAGCTGTTTTTT
TRBJ1-4,TRBV12-3/TRBV12-4,NA,many,CASSLGGAGEKLFF,TGTGCCAGCAGTTTAGGGGGGGCCGGTGAAAAACTGTTTTTT
TRBJ1-1,TRBV5-6,TRBD1,few,CASNPTGGRIEAFF,TGTGCCAGCAACCCGACAGGGGGCCGGATTGAAGCTTTCTTT
TRBJ2-2,TRBV20-1,NA,NA,CSARDAGNTGELFF,TGCAGTGCTAGAGACGCAGGGAACACCGGGGAGCTGTTTTTT
TRBJ2-7,TRBV12-3/TRBV12-4,TRBD2,many,CASSLYGSGTAYEQYF,TGTGCCAGCAGTTTATACGGGAGCGGGACTGCTTACGAGCAGTACTTC
TRBJ2-5,TRBV11-2,TRBD2,NA,CASSLDRTSGGETQYF,TGTGCCAGCAGCTTAGATCGAACTAGCGGGGGAGAGACCCAGTACTTC
TRBJ2-7,TRBV4-2,TRBD2,many,CASSQDVLSGMTYEQYF,TGTGCCAGCAGCCAAGATGTGCTCAGCGGGATGACCTACGAGCAGTACTTC
TRBJ2-4,TRBV6-1,TRBD2,few,CASMLAGGSKNIQYF,TGTGCCAGCATGCTAGCGGGAGGGTCCAAAAACATTCAGTACTTC
TRBJ1-3,TRBV5-6,NA,many,CASSGTGRSGNTIYF,TGTGCCAGCAGCGGTACAGGTCGCTCTGGAAACACCATATATTTT
TRBJ2-1,TRBV11-3,NA,NA,CASSQMDEYEQFF,TGTGCCAGCAGCCAAATGGACGAGTATGAGCAGTTCTTC
TRBJ1-1,TRBV7-9,TRBD1,many,CASSRDRGRGEAFF,TGTGCCAGCAGCCGGGACAGGGGTCGTGGTGAAGCTTTCTTT
TRBJ1-1,TRBV7-2,NA,NA,CASSYRVGTEAFF,TGTGCCAGCAGCTACAGGGTTGGGACTGAAGCTTTCTTT
TRBJ1-4,TRBV7-9,TRBD1,few,CASSWAGTGNEKLFF,TGTGCCAGCAGCTGGGCCGGGACAGGGAATGAAAAACTGTTTTTT
TRBJ2-3,TRBV12-3/TRBV12-4,TRBD2,many,CASSLGYGSGMVDTQYF,TGTGCCAGCAGTTTAGGTTACGGGAGCGGGATGGTAGATACGCAGTATTTT
TRBJ2-7,TRBV12-3/TRBV12-4,TRBD2,NA,CASSPTSAPYEQYF,TGTGCCAGCAGTCCCACTAGCGCCCCCTACGAGCAGTACTTC
TRBJ2-3,TRBV6-1,NA,few,CATLSGTTDTQYF,TGTGCCACCCTGTCGGGCACCACAGATACGCAGTATTTT
TRBJ1-3,TRBV7-2,NA,many,CASSNQGSGNTIYF,TGTGCCAGCAGCAATCAGGGCTCTGGAAACACCATATATTTT
TRBJ1-1,TRBV20-1,NA,NA,CSARVQGPNTEAFF,TGCAGTGCTAGAGTGCAGGGCCCGAACACTGAAGCTTTCTTT
TRBJ2-1,TRBV5-1,TRBD1,many,CASSLRGQSSYNEQFF,TGCGCCAGCAGCCTCAGGGGGCAGAGTTCCTACAATGAGCAGTTCTTC
TRBJ2-2,TRBV29-1,NA,many,CSVERQSITGELFF,TGCAGCGTTGAACGCCAGAGCATCACCGGGGAGCTGTTTTTT
TRBJ2-4,TRBV28,NA,many,CASSLSTFGGFPKNIQYF,TGTGCCAGCAGTTTGTCGACGTTCGGGGGCTTTCCCAAAAACATTCAGTACTTC
TRBJ2-5,TRBV11-2,TRBD1,few,CASSSDRTGKETQYF,TGTGCCAGCAGCTCCGACCGGACAGGGAAAGAGACCCAGTACTTC
TRBJ2-1,TRBV10-1,NA,few,CASSEGLLSTEQFF,TGCGCCAGCAGTGAGGGACTGCTGAGCACTGAGCAGTTCTTC
TRBJ2-1,TRBV12-3/TRBV12-4,NA,NA,CASSLSGPNEQFF,TGTGCCAGCAGTTTATCTGGCCCGAATGAGCAGTTCTTC
TRBJ2-7,TRBV20-1,NA,NA,CSAADRHSYEQYF,TGCAGTGCGGCGGACAGACACTCCTACGAGCAGTACTTC
TRBJ2-7,TRBV5-1,NA,many,CASIDRPQGIDHEQYF,TGCGCCAGCATCGACCGCCCCCAGGGAATTGACCACGAGCAGTACTTC
TRBJ1-3,TRBV3-1,TRBD1,many,CASSQRQGSSGNTIYF,TGTGCCAGCAGCCAAAGACAGGGTAGCTCTGGAAACACCATATATTTT
TRBJ2-3,TRBV7-2,TRBD2,many,CASSLATSGGGTDTQYF,TGTGCCAGCAGCTTAGCCACTAGCGGGGGGGGCACAGATACGCAGTATTTT
TRBJ2-3,TRBV4-1,NA,many,CASRSSTDTQYF,TGTGCCAGCAGGTCTAGCACAGATACGCAGTATTTT
TRBJ2-2,TRBV2,NA,many,CASSRETGELFF,TGTGCCAGCAGCAGAGAGACCGGGGAGCTGTTTTTT
TRBJ2-6,TRBV11-2,NA,NA,CASSIPNSGANVLTF,TGTGCCAGCAGCATACCGAACTCTGGGGCCAACGTCCTGACTTTC
TRBJ2-1,TRBV4-1,NA,many,CASSQSLSRGDEQFF,TGCGCCAGCAGCCAAAGTCTATCCCGCGGAGATGAGCAGTTCTTC
TRBJ2-3,TRBV28,NA,many,CASSTWTEGTDTQYF,TGTGCCAGCAGTACCTGGACTGAGGGGACAGATACGCAGTATTTT
TRBJ2-2,TRBV7-8,TRBD2,NA,CASSIRTSGSPGELFF,TGTGCCAGCAGCATAAGGACTAGCGGGAGTCCCGGGGAGCTGTTTTTT
TRBJ2-1,TRBV28,TRBD1,NA,CASSLWGQGSYEQFF,TGTGCCAGCAGTTTATGGGGACAGGGTAGCTATGAGCAGTTCTTC
TRBJ2-5,TRBV7-2,NA,few,CASSSGSGVLGRETQYF,TGTGCCAGCAGCTCCGGATCCGGGGTTTTAGGGCGGGAGACCCAGTACTTC
TRBJ2-1,TRBV7-9,NA,NA,CASSPPLGGTYNEQFF,TGTGCCAGCAGCCCTCCCCTCGGCGGGACATACAATGAGCAGTTCTTC
TRBJ2-1,TRBV3-1,NA,many,CASSQGGTGLNEQFF,TGTGCCAGCAGCCAGGGGGGCACTGGATTGAATGAGCAGTTCTTC